What follows describes a single T cell receptor beta chain. Its antigen is still unknown. The TCR beta library used iRepertoire HTBI primers with Arm-PCR amplification of CDR3. One entry per CDR3 protein results from TCRdb running MiXCR on the multiplex PCR reads. The profile shows roughly 400,000 distinct CDR3 sequences, around 20% of them singletons. As for time point: persistent/refractory GD, antithyroid drugs over 5 years with positive TRAb. Preparation of the TCR library used RNA extracted from PBMCs. Germline CDR1 is SGHVS and CDR2 is FNYEAQ. The CDR3 has 17 residues. V dropped 2 bases and J dropped 6; count of bases not matched to a gene: 8. The data derive from a study of regulatory T cells in long-lasting Graves disease. General study results and limits: Researchers examined only peripheral blood and not thyroid tissue. It was in persistent disease that TRBV28, TRBJ1-2 and TRBJ2-5 were favored.

The V gene is TRBV7-6, the J gene TRBJ2-2; TRBD2 matches 11 bases. The clonotype originates from a female donor with Graves disease. The material was peripheral blood mononuclear cells (PBMCs), obtained when the disease was refractory, from a patient treated with antithyroid drugs. Here the CDR3 reads CASSLPLLAGGSGELFF. The CDR3 bases are TGTGCCAGCAGCTTACCCCTTCTAGCGGGAGGTTCCGGGGAGCTGTTTTTT.